Listed here are 31 T cell receptor beta chains from one sample, sequenced in a study of cytomegalovirus exposure and HLA in healthy donors. It was with 60 Vbeta and 13 Jbeta primers that the PCR ran. Sequencing used immunoSEQ multiplex PCR; TCRdb keeps in-frame clones, though not all of them. This table has roughly 130,000 clones, around 76% appearing once. The sample taken for sequencing was PBMCs. These receptors came from a woman in her forties or fifties in good health and CMV-seronegative.

The V gene is TRBV19, the J gene TRBJ2-5; TRBD2 agrees at 12 bases. V shed 6 bases, J shed 4 bases, and the junction held 12 bases outside the gene matches. The CDR3 is 17 residues long. Looked up from germline, CDR1 is LNHDA and CDR2 is SQIVND (reference sequence). CDR3 coding DNA: TGTGCCAGTAGCCACCTCCCTAGCGGGAGGGGGTCAGAGACCCAGTACTTC. Translated, it gives CASSHLPSGRGSETQYF.

The chain has TRBV7-2 and TRBJ1-6, with TRBD1 matching over 7 bases. The germline CDR1 and CDR2 sequences are SGHTA and FQGNSA. Trimming at V came to 5 bases and at J to 3 bases, leaving 4 bases not matched to a gene. The CDR3 is made up of 15 amino acids. The CDR3 region has the DNA TGTGCCAGCAGCGGCCGGACAGGCTATAATTCACCCCTCCACTTT. Protein sequence: CASSGRTGYNSPLHF.

This clone showed up just once. The gene calls are TRBV6-1 and TRBJ2-7, with 8 bases lining up with TRBD2. Losses at the gene ends were 8 bases for V and 2 bases for J; bases not matched to a gene: 11. The CDR3 loop spans 15 amino acids. Germline values: CDR1 MNHNS, CDR2 SASEGT. CDR3 protein: CASREGELQAYEQYF. The CDR3 bases are TGTGCCAGCCGGGAGGGTGAACTCCAAGCCTACGAGCAGTACTTC.

As to this clone: One end of the junction fails to match germline, which may point to a read error. V gene TRBV20-1 combines with J gene TRBJ1-2; 8 bases map to TRBD1. The germline V gene encodes CDR1 DFQATT and CDR2 SNEGSKA (reference sequence). This CDR3 is 11 amino acids long. CDR3 sequence reads: CSASLPGGYIF. The DNA for the CDR3 is TGCAGTGCTAGCCTCCCAGGGGGCTACATCTTC.

The chain recombines TRBV5-1 with TRBJ2-5; unclear D gene. The end of the DNA is better explained by TRBJ2-7, so the J call may be wrong. Germline V lookup: CDR1 SGHRS, CDR2 YFSETQ. The CDR3 spans 11 residues. CDR3 nucleotides: TGCGCCAGCAGCGCAAACTACGAGCAGTACTTC. Amino acid sequence: CASSANYEQYF.

The rearrangement uses TRBV7-3 and TRBJ2-2; TRBD2 might be the D (6 bases). Per germline, CDR1 SGHTA and CDR2 FQGTGA. Trimming stripped 7 bases from V and 6 bases from J, with 15 bases between. This CDR3 contains 14 residues. The CDR3 DNA reads TGTGCCAGCAACGCCTTGTCGGGGGCCGGGGAGCTGTTTTTT. Protein sequence: CASNALSGAGELFF.

This sequence joins TRBV20-1 and TRBJ2-7; D gene ambiguous. The CDR3 consists of 10 residues. Looked up from germline, CDR1 is DFQATT and CDR2 is SNEGSKA (reference sequence). V lost 7 bases and J 3 bases, leaving 7 bases between the germline ends. CDR3 sequence: CSDSYYEQYV. In DNA form, the CDR3 reads TGCAGTGATTCGTACTACGAGCAGTACGTC.

The chain joins TRBV4-1 to TRBJ2-1, with 9 bases matching TRBD1. The germline V gene encodes CDR1 MGHRA and CDR2 YSYEKL. Losses at the gene ends were 3 bases for V and 0 bases for J; bases not matched to a gene: 12. The CDR3 runs 19 residues. The CDR3 DNA sequence: TGCGCCAGCAGCCACCCCGGGACAGGGCTGGCGAGCTCCTACAATGAGCAGTTCTTC. Protein: CASSHPGTGLASSYNEQFF.

The chain has TRBV19 and TRBJ1-4; unclear D gene. The CDR3 covers 13 residues. V was pared by 4 bases and J by 4 bases, with 7 bases between. Germline CDR1 LNHDA, CDR2 SQIVND (reference sequence). This chain's CDR3 is CASSTVFNEKLFF. CDR3 DNA: TGTGCCAGTAGTACGGTTTTTAATGAAAAACTGTTTTTT.

The chain links TRBV5-4 to TRBJ1-1, with 9 bases aligning to TRBD1. V trimming: 0 bases; J trimming: 10 bases; junction bases outside the gene matches: 10. Per germline, CDR1 SGHNT and CDR2 YYREEE (reference sequence). The CDR3 has 15 residues. CDR3 coding DNA: TGTGCCAGCAGCTTGGTTGCGGACAGGGGAGGTGGAGCTTTCTTT. This translates into CASSLVADRGGGAFF.

The rearrangement joins TRBV5-1 to TRBJ2-5, with 14 nucleotides matching TRBD2. V gave up 4 bases and J gave up 5 bases; unmatched junction bases: 4. The CDR3 covers 15 residues. In germline, CDR1 is SGHRS, CDR2 YFSETQ. The CDR3 loop reads CASSTGLAGAETQYF. DNA of the CDR3: TGCGCCAGCAGCACGGGACTAGCGGGAGCGGAGACCCAGTACTTC.

This chain links TRBV4-1 with TRBJ2-5; 8 positions agree with TRBD2. This CDR3 has 15 amino acids. Germline lookup yields CDR1 MGHRA and CDR2 YSYEKL. With V trimmed by 0 bases and J by 4 bases, 4 bases remained unmatched. CDR3 nucleotides: TGCGCCAGCAGCCAAGATCCGGGGGGGGGAGAGACCCAGTACTTC. Residues: CASSQDPGGGETQYF.

The chain links TRBV4-2 to TRBJ2-1, with 8 nucleotides matching TRBD2. CDR1 is LGHNA, CDR2 YNFKEQ, per germline. The CDR3 runs to 16 residues. V shed 1 base, J shed 6 bases, and the junction held 8 bases outside the gene matches. The DNA of the CDR3 is TGTGCCAGCAGCCAAGGGTTAGCGGGGAGGGGCAATGAGCAGTTCTTC. Encoded protein: CASSQGLAGRGNEQFF.

This clone was observed once. The gene calls are TRBV6-5 and TRBJ1-5; D is perhaps TRBD1 (5 bases). CDR3 length: 12 amino acids. CDR1 MNHEY and CDR2 SVGAGI come from the germline V gene. V was cut by 5 bases and J by 5 bases, with 7 bases left in between. The CDR3 bases are TGTGCCAGCAGTCAGGGCGATCAGCCCCAGCATTTT. Translating gives CASSQGDQPQHF.

The V call is TRBV27, the J call TRBJ1-2, with 7 positions matching TRBD1. J was trimmed by 5 bases and V by 5 bases; bases with no gene match: 5. The CDR3 covers 13 residues. CDR1 MNHEY and CDR2 SMNVEV come from the germline V gene (reference sequence). DNA of the CDR3: TGTGCCAGCAGTCCCGACAGGGCGTATGGCTACACCTTC. This gives the protein CASSPDRAYGYTF.

This rearrangement joins TRBV30 to TRBJ1-2, with TRBD1 matching over 9 bases. The CDR3 consists of 12 residues. With 5 bases clipped from V and 6 bases from J, the junction kept 4 bases outside the gene matches. The germline V gene encodes CDR1 GTSNPN and CDR2 SVGIG (reference sequence). For the CDR3, the DNA is TGTGCCTGGTACACAGGGGGCAATGGCTACACCTTC. Encoded protein: CAWYTGGNGYTF.

This clone was seen just once. The rearrangement uses TRBV6-1 and TRBJ1-3; no reliable D call. Germline CDR1 and CDR2: MNHNS and SASEGT. The CDR3 length is 13 residues. V lost 6 bases, J lost 0 bases, and 6 bases lay in between. CDR3 bases: TGTGCCAGCAGCTTTTTCTCTGGAAACACCATATATTTT. This translates into CASSFFSGNTIYF.

Regarding this clone: The identical CDR3 is also encoded by other nucleotide sequences in the sample. The chain combines TRBV28 with TRBJ2-7; no definite D call. CDR3 size: 11 residues. Trimming cost V 3 bases and J 4 bases, with 4 bases left between them. Germline loops: CDR1 MDHEN, CDR2 SYDVKM. The CDR3 DNA follows: TGTGCCAGCAGTTTGCGGTACGAGCAGTACTTC. This gives the protein CASSLRYEQYF.

The chain recombines TRBV29-1 with TRBJ2-2; 7 positions agree with TRBD2. Looked up from germline, CDR1 is SQVTM and CDR2 is ANQGSEA. This CDR3 region has 14 residues. The junction had 8 bases not matched to a gene; V was cut back by 5 bases and J by 5 bases. CDR3 DNA: TGCAGCGTTCGTCTAGCGGTGAAAACCGGGGAGCTGTTTTTT. The encoded protein is CSVRLAVKTGELFF.

This clone has a single count. The chain employs TRBV7-8 and TRBJ2-2; TRBD1 matches at 8 bases. The CDR3 loop spans 14 amino acids. V trimming: 5 bases; J trimming: 7 bases; junction bases outside the gene matches: 6. Per the germline V gene, CDR1 is SGHVS and CDR2 is FQNEAQ. Written as DNA, the CDR3 is TGTGCCAGCAGCAATTGGACAGGGATCGGGGAGCTGTTTTTT. It yields the protein CASSNWTGIGELFF.

The CDR3 nucleotides read TGTGCCTGTTCCCAGGGAGGCTATGGCTACACCTTC. It encodes CACSQGGYGYTF. This chain joins TRBV30 and TRBJ1-2, with D maybe TRBD1 (5 bases). CDR1 and CDR2 (germline): GTSNPN, SVGIG (reference sequence). The CDR3 totals 12 residues. V gave up 6 bases and J gave up 4 bases, with 12 bases separating them. Complete variable domain (other parts from reference TRBV30 and TRBJ1-2): SQTIHQWPATLVQPVGSPLSLECTVEGTSNPNLYWYRQAAGRGLQLLFYSVGIGQISSEVPQNLSASRPQDRQFILSSKKLLLSDSGFYLCACSQGGYGYTFGSGTRLTVV.

This clone appeared a single time. This chain joins TRBV6-5 and TRBJ2-7, with TRBD1 matching 9 bases. Trimming removed 7 bases from V and 2 bases from J; junction bases left unmatched: 6. Looked up from germline, CDR1 is MNHEY and CDR2 is SVGAGI. The CDR3 length is 14 residues. The DNA of the CDR3 is TGTGCCAGCAAAGGGGACAGGGCCCCCTACGAGCAGTACTTC. This codes for CASKGDRAPYEQYF.

The chain has TRBV9 and TRBJ2-7; 7 nucleotides match TRBD2. V was pared by 1 base and J by 2 bases, with 3 bases of the junction left unmatched. Germline V gene lookup returns CDR1 SGDLS and CDR2 YYNGEE. This CDR3 is 14 amino acids long. For the CDR3, the DNA is TGTGCCAGCAGCGTAAGTGCGGGAGCCTACGAGCAGTACTTC. It specifies CASSVSAGAYEQYF.

The chain has TRBV5-1 and TRBJ1-3; no reliable D call. The germline gives CDR1 SGHRS, CDR2 YFSETQ. Deletions cut 0 bases from V and 0 bases from J, with 10 bases between. CDR3 length equals 16 residues. The CDR3 here is CASSLAPTRSGNTIYF. The CDR3 DNA reads TGCGCCAGCAGCTTGGCCCCGACTCGCTCTGGAAACACCATATATTTT.

In DNA, the CDR3 is TGTGCCCGCCCGTCGGGACTAGCGGACTCCTACGAGCAGTACTTC. It translates to CARPSGLADSYEQYF. The chain employs TRBV28 and TRBJ2-7; 11 bases agree with TRBD2. This CDR3 is built from 15 residues. Germline loops: CDR1 MDHEN, CDR2 SYDVKM. Trimming took 11 bases from V and 0 from J; bases not matched to a gene: 9.

There are a few counts of this clone. The junction departs from germline at one end; a sequencing error may be responsible. This chain links TRBV5-6 with TRBJ1-5; 7 bases are shared with TRBD1. From germline, CDR1 is SGHDT and CDR2 YYEEEE. The CDR3 is 14 residues long. CDR3 sequence reads: CASSGNRGNQPQNF. CDR3 in DNA: TGTGCCAGCAGCGGAAACAGGGGCAATCAGCCCCAGAATTTT.

The rearrangement uses TRBV27 and TRBJ1-1; no clear D gene. The V end lost 0 bases, the J end lost 1 base, and 12 bases lay between the germline ends. Germline V gives CDR1 MNHEY, CDR2 SMNVEV (reference sequence). This CDR3 is 16 amino acids long. The CDR3 protein is CASSLSPGKGNTEAFF. The CDR3 nucleotides are TGTGCCAGCAGTTTATCGCCCGGGAAGGGGAACACTGAAGCTTTCTTT.

The chain uses TRBV6-5 and TRBJ2-5, with 8 positions matching TRBD2. The J call may be faulty, since TRBJ2-7 better matches the DNA end. Per the germline V gene, CDR1 is MNHEY and CDR2 is SVGAGI. The CDR3 sequence is 15 residues long. This CDR3 reads CASSPTTSGSYEQYF. Written as DNA, the CDR3 is TGTGCCAGCAGTCCGACCACTAGCGGCTCCTACGAGCAGTACTTC.

The chain joins TRBV13 to TRBJ1-1, with 7 bases fitting TRBD1. The CDR3 length is 15 residues. The germline CDR1 and CDR2 sequences are PRHDT and FYEKMQ (reference sequence). V was clipped by 5 bases and J by 0 bases; unmatched bases: 6. The CDR3 spells CASSVKTGMNTEAFF. The CDR3 bases are TGTGCCAGCAGCGTTAAGACAGGGATGAACACTGAAGCTTTCTTT. Variable domain in full (rest from reference TRBV13 and TRBJ1-1): AAGVIQSPRHLIKEKRETATLKCYPIPRHDTVYWYQQGPGQDPQFLISFYEKMQSDKGSIPDRFSAQQFSDYHSELNMSSLELGDSALYFCASSVKTGMNTEAFFGQGTRLTVV.

The CDR3 loop is CASSRTSGRPYEQYF. DNA of the CDR3: TGCGCCAGCAGCCGGACTAGCGGGAGGCCCTACGAGCAGTACTTC. This rearrangement joins TRBV5-1 to TRBJ2-7, with 14 bases fitting TRBD2. Germline values: CDR1 SGHRS, CDR2 YFSETQ. The CDR3 extends over 15 amino acids. The V segment lost 4 bases and the J segment 2 bases; nucleotides outside the gene matches: 2. Variable domain in full (rest from reference TRBV5-1 and TRBJ2-7): KAGVTQTPRYLIKTRGQQVTLSCSPISGHRSVSWYQQTPGQGLQFLFEYFSETQRNKGNFPGRFSGRQFSNSRSEMNVSTLELGDSALYLCASSRTSGRPYEQYFGPGTRLTVT.

This chain connects TRBV7-9 to TRBJ1-2; TRBD1 agrees at 8 bases. V trimming: 5 bases; J trimming: 4 bases; junction bases outside the gene matches: 9. Germline V gives CDR1 SEHNR, CDR2 FQNEAQ (reference sequence). The CDR3 runs to 15 residues. CDR3 loop: CASSNARTGTYGYTF. In DNA form, the CDR3 reads TGTGCCAGCAGCAATGCCCGGACAGGGACCTATGGCTACACCTTC.